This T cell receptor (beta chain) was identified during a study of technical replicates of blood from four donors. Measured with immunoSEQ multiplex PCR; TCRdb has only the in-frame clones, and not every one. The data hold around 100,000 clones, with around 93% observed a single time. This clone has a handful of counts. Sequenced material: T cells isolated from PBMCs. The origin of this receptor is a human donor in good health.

CDR3 loop: CASSQTGATYGYTF. The CDR3 DNA sequence: TGTGCCAGCAGCCAGACAGGGGCAACCTATGGCTACACCTTC. The chain carries TRBV5-6 and TRBJ1-2; 8 bases map to TRBD1. CDR1 and CDR2 from the germline V gene are SGHDT and YYEEEE. The length of the CDR3 is 14 residues. The V and J ends lost 4 bases and 4 bases, in that order; junction bases with no gene match: 6.